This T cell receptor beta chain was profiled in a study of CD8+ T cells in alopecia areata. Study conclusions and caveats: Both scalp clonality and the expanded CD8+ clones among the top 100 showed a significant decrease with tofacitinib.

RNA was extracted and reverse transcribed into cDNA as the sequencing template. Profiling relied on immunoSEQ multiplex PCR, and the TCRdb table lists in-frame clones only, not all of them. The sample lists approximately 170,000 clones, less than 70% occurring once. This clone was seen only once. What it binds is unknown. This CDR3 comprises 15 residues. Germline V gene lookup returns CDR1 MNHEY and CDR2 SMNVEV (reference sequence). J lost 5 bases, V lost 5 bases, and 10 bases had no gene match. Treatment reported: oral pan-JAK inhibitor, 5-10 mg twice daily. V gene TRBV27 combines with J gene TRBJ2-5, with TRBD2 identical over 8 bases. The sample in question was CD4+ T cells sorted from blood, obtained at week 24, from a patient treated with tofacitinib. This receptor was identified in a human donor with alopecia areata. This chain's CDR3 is CASSLGLAVGETQYF. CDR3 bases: TGTGCCAGCAGTCTCGGACTAGCCGTGGGGGAGACCCAGTACTTC.